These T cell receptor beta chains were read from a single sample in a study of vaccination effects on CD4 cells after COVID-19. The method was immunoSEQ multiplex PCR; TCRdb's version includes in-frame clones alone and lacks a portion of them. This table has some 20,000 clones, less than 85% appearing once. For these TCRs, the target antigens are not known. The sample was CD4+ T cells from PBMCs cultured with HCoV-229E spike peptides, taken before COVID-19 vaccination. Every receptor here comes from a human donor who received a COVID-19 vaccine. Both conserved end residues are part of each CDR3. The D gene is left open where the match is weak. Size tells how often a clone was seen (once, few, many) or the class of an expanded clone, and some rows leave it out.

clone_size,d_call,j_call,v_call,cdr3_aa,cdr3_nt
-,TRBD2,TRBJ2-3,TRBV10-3,CAINNQPIAGGRYF,TGTGCCATCAATAATCAACCCATAGCGGGAGGGCGGTATTTT
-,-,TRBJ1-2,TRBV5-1,CASSLDGLANYGYTF,TGCGCCAGCAGCTTGGACGGATTAGCTAACTATGGCTACACCTTC
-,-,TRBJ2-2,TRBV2,CASGPQNTGELFF,TGTGCCAGCGGACCCCAGAACACCGGGGAGCTGTTTTTT
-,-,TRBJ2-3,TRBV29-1,CSVGRQGNPTDTQYF,TGCAGCGTTGGGAGGCAGGGAAATCCCACAGATACGCAGTATTTT
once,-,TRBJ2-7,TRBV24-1,CATSASMGSSYEQYF,TGTGCCACCAGTGCATCCATGGGGAGCTCCTACGAGCAGTACTTC
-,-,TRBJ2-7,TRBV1,CTSSQDLFGKSSYEQYF,TGCACCAGCAGCCAAGATCTGTTCGGGAAAAGCTCCTACGAGCAGTACTTC
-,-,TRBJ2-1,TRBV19,CASSIRAGQYNEQFF,TGTGCCAGTAGCATAAGGGCGGGCCAGTACAATGAGCAGTTCTTC
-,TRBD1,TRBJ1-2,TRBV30,CAWSPRGRVYGYTF,TGTGCCTGGAGTCCCAGGGGGCGAGTCTATGGCTACACCTTC
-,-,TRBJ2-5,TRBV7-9,CASSLSTAQGETQYF,TGTGCCAGCAGCTTAAGTACAGCACAAGGAGAGACCCAGTACTTC
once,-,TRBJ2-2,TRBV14,CASSQQGALFTGELFF,TGTGCCAGCAGCCAACAGGGAGCCTTGTTCACCGGGGAGCTGTTTTTT
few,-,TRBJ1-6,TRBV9,CASSTLDRANSPLHF,TGTGCCAGCAGCACCCTCGACAGAGCCAATTCACCCCTCCACTTT
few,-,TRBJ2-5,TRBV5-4,CASRLKGDRSQETQYF,TGTGCCAGCAGACTGAAGGGGGATCGGTCACAAGAGACCCAGTACTTC
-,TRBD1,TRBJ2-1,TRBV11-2,CASSLLGTGGYNEQFF,TGTGCCAGCAGCTTACTCGGGACAGGGGGCTACAATGAGCAGTTCTTC
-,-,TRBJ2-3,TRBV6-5,CASKTGLFTDTQYF,TGTGCCAGCAAGACGGGACTTTTCACAGATACGCAGTATTTT
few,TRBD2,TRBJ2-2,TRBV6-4,CASSSGSTGELFF,TGTGCCAGCAGTAGCGGGAGCACCGGGGAGCTGTTTTTT
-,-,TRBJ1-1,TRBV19,CASIRRQGLSMNTEAFF,TGTGCCAGTATTAGAAGGCAGGGACTATCGATGAACACTGAAGCTTTCTTT
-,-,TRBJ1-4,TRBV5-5,CASSFMAGTNEKLFF,TGTGCCAGCAGCTTCATGGCAGGGACTAATGAAAAACTGTTTTTT
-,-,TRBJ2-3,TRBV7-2,CASSLVWGSSDTQYF,TGTGCCAGCAGCTTAGTCTGGGGTAGCTCGGATACGCAGTATTTT
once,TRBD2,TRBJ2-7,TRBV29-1,CSVDLGGTSGNYEQYF,TGCAGCGTTGACTTGGGGGGGACTAGCGGAAACTACGAGCAGTACTTC
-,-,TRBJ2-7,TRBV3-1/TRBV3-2,CASTGGNRRPREQYF,TGTGCCAGCACCGGGGGAAACAGGCGCCCTCGGGAGCAGTACTTC
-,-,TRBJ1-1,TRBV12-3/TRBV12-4,CASSKLGTEAFF,TGTGCCAGCAGCAAACTGGGGACTGAAGCTTTCTTT
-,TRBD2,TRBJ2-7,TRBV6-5,CASSYRREVYGEQYF,TGTGCCAGCAGTTATCGGCGGGAGGTCTATGGCGAGCAGTACTTC
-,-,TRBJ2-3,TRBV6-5,CASSSGGAGADTQYF,TGTGCCAGCTCTAGTGGGGGGGCCGGGGCAGATACGCAGTATTTT
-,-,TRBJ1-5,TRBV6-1,CASSEDRPYQPQHF,TGTGCCAGCAGTGAAGACAGGCCCTATCAGCCCCAGCATTTT
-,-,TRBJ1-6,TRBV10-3,CAISRTGGGDSPLHF,TGTGCCATCAGTCGAACCGGTGGAGGAGATTCACCCCTCCACTTT
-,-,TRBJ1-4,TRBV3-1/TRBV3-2,CASSQGTEANEKLFF,TGTGCCAGCAGCCAAGGGACAGAGGCTAATGAAAAACTGTTTTTT
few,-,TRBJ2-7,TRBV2,CASISRQGWDSYEQYF,TGTGCCAGCATCTCCCGACAAGGTTGGGACTCCTACGAGCAGTACTTC
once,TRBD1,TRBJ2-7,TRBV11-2,CASSFGQGEQYF,TGTGCCAGCAGCTTCGGACAGGGTGAGCAGTACTTC
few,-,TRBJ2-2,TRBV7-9,CASSFAVTGELFF,TGTGCCAGCAGCTTCGCAGTCACCGGGGAGCTGTTTTTT
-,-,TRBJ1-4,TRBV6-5,CASSPRTFSEKLFF,TGTGCCAGCAGTCCCCGGACATTTTCTGAAAAACTGTTTTTT
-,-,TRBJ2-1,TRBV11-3,CASSLEGRVFDEQFF,TGTGCCAGCAGCCTCGAGGGTAGGGTGTTCGATGAGCAGTTCTTC
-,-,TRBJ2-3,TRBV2,CASSEMWGDTQYF,TGTGCCAGCAGTGAAATGTGGGGAGATACGCAGTATTTT
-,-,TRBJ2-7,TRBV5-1,CASKLDSFQSYEQYF,TGCGCCAGCAAATTAGACAGTTTTCAATCCTACGAGCAGTACTTC
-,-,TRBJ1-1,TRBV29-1,CSVAFMNTEAFF,TGCAGCGTTGCGTTTATGAACACTGAAGCTTTCTTT
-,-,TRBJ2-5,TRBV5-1,CASSLRGGQETQYF,TGCGCCAGCAGCTTGAGAGGAGGTCAAGAGACCCAGTACTTC
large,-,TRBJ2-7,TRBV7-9,CASSLVPAYYEQYF,TGTGCCAGCAGCTTAGTTCCAGCATACTACGAGCAGTACTTC
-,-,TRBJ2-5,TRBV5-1,CASSLTETQYF,TGCGCCAGCAGCTTGACGGAGACCCAGTACTTC
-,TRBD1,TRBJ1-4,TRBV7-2,CASSSIRTGGQKLFF,TGTGCCAGCAGCTCAATAAGGACAGGGGGCCAGAAACTGTTTTTT
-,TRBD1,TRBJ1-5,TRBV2,CASSVDRGNQPQHF,TGTGCCAGCAGTGTGGACAGGGGCAATCAGCCCCAGCATTTT
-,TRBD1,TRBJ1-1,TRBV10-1,CASSAQGVAEAFF,TGCGCCAGCAGTGCTCAGGGGGTCGCTGAAGCTTTCTTT
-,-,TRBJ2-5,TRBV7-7,CASSLSQFQETQYF,TGTGCCAGCAGCTTGTCGCAGTTCCAAGAGACCCAGTACTTC
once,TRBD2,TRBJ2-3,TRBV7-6,CASSLGTSGKADTQYF,TGTGCCAGCAGCTTAGGGACTAGCGGGAAGGCAGATACGCAGTATTTT
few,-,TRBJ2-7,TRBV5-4,CASSLQLGEVNEQYF,TGTGCCAGCAGCTTGCAGCTAGGGGAGGTTAACGAGCAGTACTTC
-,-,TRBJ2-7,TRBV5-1,CASSFSGTYAEQYF,TGCGCCAGCAGCTTCTCCGGGACTTACGCCGAGCAGTACTTC
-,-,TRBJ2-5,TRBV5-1,CASSLNELSFGPEGTQYF,TGCGCCAGCAGCTTGAATGAATTGTCATTCGGACCAGAGGGGACCCAGTACTTC
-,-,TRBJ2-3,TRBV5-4,CASMENHLPTDTQYF,TGTGCCAGCATGGAGAACCACCTACCCACAGATACGCAGTATTTT
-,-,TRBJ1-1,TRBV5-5,CASSLRYGGNTEAFF,TGTGCCAGCAGCTTGAGGTACGGCGGGAACACTGAAGCTTTCTTT
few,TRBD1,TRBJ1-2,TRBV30,CAWSVPGTAKPFYGYTF,TGTGCCTGGAGTGTCCCAGGGACAGCCAAACCCTTCTATGGCTACACCTTC
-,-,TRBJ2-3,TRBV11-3,CASSLMGNTQYF,TGTGCCAGCAGCTTAATGGGTAATACGCAGTATTTT
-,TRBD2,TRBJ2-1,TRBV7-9,CASSPGLGGVEQFF,TGTGCCAGCAGTCCGGGACTAGGGGGGGTTGAGCAGTTCTTC
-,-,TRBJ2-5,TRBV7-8,CASSWGGWDRILQETQYF,TGTGCCAGCAGCTGGGGGGGTTGGGACAGGATTCTCCAAGAGACCCAGTACTTC
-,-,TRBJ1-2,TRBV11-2,CASSLRQQANYGYTF,TGTGCCAGCAGCTTAAGGCAGCAAGCTAACTATGGCTACACCTTC